The following is a T cell receptor (beta chain) sequence with its context. Time point denoted: sample taken at primary tumor resection. The study sequenced unsorted whole RNA from tumor, nontumor lung or frozen PBMC. This specimen comes from a study of spatial heterogeneity in lung cancer. Study background: Across the raw uncorrected reads, a unique TCR and UMI combination was observed, on average, more than ten times.

Trimming took 2 bases from V and 2 from J; bases not matched to a gene: 8. Germline lookup yields CDR1 KGHSH and CDR2 LQKENI. This CDR3 is 16 amino acids long. TCRdb called the 5' RACE reads again in MiXCR, with one record for every CDR3 protein. The data contain tens of thousands of distinct CDR3 sequences, approximately 12% of them singletons. The sample here was PBMCs, taken at surgery. The gene calls are TRBV18 and TRBJ1-2, with 7 positions matching TRBD1. This receptor was identified in a male donor with early-stage non-small cell lung cancer. The CDR3 coding sequence is TGTGCCAGCTCACCATCTATCGGCAGGGGGAACTATGGCTACACCTTC. Translation: CASSPSIGRGNYGYTF. The entire variable domain, with the rest obtained from reference TRBV18 and TRBJ1-2, is as follows: NAGVMQNPRHLVRRRGQEARLRCSPMKGHSHVYWYRQLPEEGLKFMVYLQKENIIDESGMPKERFSAEFPKEGPSILRIQQVVRGDSAAYFCASSPSIGRGNYGYTFGSGTRLTVV.